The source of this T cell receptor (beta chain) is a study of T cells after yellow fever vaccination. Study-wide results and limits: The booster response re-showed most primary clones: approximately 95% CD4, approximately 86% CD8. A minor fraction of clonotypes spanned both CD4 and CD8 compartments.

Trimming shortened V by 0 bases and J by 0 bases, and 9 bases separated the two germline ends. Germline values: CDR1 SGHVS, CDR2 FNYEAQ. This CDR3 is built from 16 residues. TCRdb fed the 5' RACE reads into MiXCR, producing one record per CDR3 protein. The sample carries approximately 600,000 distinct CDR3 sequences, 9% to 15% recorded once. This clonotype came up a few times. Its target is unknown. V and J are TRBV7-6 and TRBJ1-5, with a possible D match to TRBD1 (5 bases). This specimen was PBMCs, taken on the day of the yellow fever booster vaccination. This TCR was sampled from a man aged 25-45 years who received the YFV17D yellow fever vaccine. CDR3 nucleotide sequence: TGTGCCAGCAGCTTAGCGGGGGGGATTAGCAATCAGCCCCAGCATTTT. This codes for CASSLAGGISNQPQHF.